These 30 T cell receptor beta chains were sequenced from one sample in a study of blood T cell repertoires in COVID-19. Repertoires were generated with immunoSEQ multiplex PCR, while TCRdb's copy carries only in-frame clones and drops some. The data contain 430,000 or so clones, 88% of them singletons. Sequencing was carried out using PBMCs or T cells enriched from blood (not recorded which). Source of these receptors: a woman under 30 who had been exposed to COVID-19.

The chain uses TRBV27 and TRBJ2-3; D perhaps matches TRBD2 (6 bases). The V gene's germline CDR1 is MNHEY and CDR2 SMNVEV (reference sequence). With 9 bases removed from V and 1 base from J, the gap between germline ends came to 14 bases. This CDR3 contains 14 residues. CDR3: CASSIAVRTDTQYF. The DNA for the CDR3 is TGTGCCAGTTCGATAGCGGTTCGCACAGATACGCAGTATTTT.

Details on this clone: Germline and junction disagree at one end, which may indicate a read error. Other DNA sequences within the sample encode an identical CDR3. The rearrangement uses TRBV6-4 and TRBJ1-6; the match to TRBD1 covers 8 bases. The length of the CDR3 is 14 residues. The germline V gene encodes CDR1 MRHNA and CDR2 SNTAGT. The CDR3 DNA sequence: TGTGCCAGCAGTACGACAGGGGAGAATTCGCCCCTCCACTTT. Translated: CASSTTGENSPLHF.

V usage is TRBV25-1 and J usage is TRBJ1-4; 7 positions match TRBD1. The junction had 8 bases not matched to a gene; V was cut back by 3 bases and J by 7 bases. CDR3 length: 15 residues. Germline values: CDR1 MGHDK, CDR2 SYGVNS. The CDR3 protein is CASSDFGTVSEKLFF. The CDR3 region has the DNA TGTGCCAGCAGTGATTTCGGGACAGTAAGTGAAAAACTGTTTTTT. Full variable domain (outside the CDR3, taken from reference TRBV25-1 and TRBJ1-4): EADIYQTPRYLVIGTGKKITLECSQTMGHDKMYWYQQDPGMELHLIHYSYGVNSTEKGDLSSESTVSRIRTEHFPLTLESARPSHTSQYLCASSDFGTVSEKLFFGSGTQLSVL.

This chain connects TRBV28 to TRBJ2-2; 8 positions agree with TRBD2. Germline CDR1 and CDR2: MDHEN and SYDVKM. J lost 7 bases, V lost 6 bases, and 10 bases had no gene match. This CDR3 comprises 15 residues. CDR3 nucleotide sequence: TGTGCCAGCAGAAAAGAGGGACTAGTGATCGGGGAGCTGTTTTTT. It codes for CASRKEGLVIGELFF.

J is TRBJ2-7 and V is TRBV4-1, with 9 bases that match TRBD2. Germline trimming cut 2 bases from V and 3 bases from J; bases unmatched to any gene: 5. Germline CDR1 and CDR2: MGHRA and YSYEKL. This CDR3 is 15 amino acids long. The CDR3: CASSQMIAGDYEQYF. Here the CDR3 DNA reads TGCGCCAGCAGCCAAATGATAGCGGGAGACTACGAGCAGTACTTC.

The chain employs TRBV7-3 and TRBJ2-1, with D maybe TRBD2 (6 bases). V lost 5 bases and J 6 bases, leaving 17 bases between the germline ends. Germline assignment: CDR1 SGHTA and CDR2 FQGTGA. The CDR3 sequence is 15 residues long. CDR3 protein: CASSAHRDSINEQFF. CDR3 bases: TGTGCCAGCAGCGCCCACCGGGACTCGATCAATGAGCAGTTCTTC.

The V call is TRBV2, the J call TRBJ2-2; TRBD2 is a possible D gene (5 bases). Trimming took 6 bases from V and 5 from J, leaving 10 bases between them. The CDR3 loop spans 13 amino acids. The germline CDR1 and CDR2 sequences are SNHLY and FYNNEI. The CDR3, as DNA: TGTGCCAGCAGATGGGAGTCAACCGGGGAGCTGTTTTTT. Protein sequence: CASRWESTGELFF.

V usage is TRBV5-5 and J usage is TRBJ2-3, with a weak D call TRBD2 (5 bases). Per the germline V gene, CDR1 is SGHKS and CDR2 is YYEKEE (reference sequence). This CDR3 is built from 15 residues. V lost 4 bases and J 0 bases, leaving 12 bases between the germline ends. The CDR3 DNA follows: TGTGCCAGCAGCCTTCACGGACTGAGCACAGATACGCAGTATTTT. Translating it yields CASSLHGLSTDTQYF.

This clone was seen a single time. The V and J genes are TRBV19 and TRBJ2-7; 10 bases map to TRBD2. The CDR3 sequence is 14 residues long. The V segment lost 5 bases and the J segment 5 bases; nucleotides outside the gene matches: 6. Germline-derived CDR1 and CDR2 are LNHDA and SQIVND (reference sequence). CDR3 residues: CASSQSSGSNEQYF. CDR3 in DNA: TGTGCCAGTAGTCAATCTAGCGGGAGTAACGAGCAGTACTTC.

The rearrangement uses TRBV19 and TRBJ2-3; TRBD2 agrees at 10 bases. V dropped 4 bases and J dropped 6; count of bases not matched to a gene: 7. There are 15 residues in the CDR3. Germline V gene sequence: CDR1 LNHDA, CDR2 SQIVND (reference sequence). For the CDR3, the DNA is TGTGCCAGTAGTAATCGAGCGGGAGGGGGTGATACGCAGTATTTT. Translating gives CASSNRAGGGDTQYF.

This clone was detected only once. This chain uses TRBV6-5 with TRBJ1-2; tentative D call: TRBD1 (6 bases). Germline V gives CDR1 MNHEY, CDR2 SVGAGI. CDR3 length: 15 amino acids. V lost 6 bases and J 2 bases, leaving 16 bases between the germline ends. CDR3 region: CASSLQGRDNYGYTF. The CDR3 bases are TGTGCCAGCAGCCTACAGGGAAGGGACAACTATGGCTACACCTTC.

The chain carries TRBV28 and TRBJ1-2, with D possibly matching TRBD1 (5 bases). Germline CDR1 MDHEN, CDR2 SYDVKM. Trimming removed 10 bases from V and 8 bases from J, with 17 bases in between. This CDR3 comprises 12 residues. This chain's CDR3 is CATLTGNEGYTF. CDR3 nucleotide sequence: TGTGCCACCTTAACAGGAAATGAAGGCTACACCTTC.

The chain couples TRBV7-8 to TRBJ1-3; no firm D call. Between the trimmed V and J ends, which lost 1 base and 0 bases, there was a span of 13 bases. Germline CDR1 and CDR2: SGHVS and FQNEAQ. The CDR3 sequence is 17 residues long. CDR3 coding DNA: TGTGCCAGCAGCTTAGTTTCGGGATTGAGCTCTGGAAACACCATATATTTT. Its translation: CASSLVSGLSSGNTIYF.

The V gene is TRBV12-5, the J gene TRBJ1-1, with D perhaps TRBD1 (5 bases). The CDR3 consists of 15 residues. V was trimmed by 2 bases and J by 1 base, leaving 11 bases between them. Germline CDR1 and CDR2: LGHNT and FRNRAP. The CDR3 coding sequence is TGTGCTAGTGGTTTGAAGGGACTACAGAACACTGAAGCTTTCTTT. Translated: CASGLKGLQNTEAFF.

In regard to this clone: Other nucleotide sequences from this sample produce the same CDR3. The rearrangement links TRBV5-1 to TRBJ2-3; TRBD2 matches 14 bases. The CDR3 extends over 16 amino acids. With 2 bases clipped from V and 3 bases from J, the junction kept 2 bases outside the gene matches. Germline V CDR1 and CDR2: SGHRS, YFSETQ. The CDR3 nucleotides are TGCGCCAGCAGCTTAGGGACTAGCGGGGGTACAGATACGCAGTATTTT. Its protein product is CASSLGTSGGTDTQYF.

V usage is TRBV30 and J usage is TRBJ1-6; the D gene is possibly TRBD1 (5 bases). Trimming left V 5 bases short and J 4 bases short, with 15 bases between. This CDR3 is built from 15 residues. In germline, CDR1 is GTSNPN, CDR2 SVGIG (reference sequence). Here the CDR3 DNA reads TGTGCCTGGCAGGGTTACAGGCGATATAATTCACCCCTCCACTTT. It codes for CAWQGYRRYNSPLHF.

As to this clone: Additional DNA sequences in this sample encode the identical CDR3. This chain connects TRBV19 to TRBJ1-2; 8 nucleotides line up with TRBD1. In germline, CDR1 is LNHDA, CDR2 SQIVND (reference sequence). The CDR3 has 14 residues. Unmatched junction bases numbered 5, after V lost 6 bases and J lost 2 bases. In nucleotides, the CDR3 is TGTGCCAGTAGCCTGGGACAGGCAAACTATGGCTACACCTTC. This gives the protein CASSLGQANYGYTF.

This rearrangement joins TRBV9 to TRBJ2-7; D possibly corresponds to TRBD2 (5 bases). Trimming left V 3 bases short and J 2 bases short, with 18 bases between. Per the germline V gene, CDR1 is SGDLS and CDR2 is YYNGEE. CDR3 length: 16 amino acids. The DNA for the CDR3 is TGTGCCAGCAGCGCATCCGGGGATCGCCTGGCCTACGAGCAGTACTTC. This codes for CASSASGDRLAYEQYF.

CDR3 DNA: TGCGCCAGCAAGCAGGGGCGAAACTCTGGGGCCAACGTCCTGACTTTC. This translates into CASKQGRNSGANVLTF. The chain is built from TRBV10-2 and TRBJ2-6, with D possibly matching TRBD1 (6 bases). The CDR3 is 16 amino acids. CDR1 WSHSY and CDR2 SAAADI come from the germline V gene. The ends were cut back, 7 bases at V and 0 bases at J, with 13 bases in the middle.

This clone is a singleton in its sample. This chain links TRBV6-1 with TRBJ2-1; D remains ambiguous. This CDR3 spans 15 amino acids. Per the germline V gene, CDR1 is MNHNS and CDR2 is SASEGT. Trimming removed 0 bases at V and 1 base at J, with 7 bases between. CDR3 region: CASSEAWRSYNEQFF. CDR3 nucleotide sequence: TGTGCCAGCAGTGAAGCCTGGCGGTCCTACAATGAGCAGTTCTTC.

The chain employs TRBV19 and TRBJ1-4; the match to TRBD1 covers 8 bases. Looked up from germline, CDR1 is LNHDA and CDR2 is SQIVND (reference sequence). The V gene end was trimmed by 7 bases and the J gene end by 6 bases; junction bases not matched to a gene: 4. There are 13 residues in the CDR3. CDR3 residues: CASNRGRDEKLFF. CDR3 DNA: TGTGCCAGTAACAGGGGGAGGGATGAAAAACTGTTTTTT.

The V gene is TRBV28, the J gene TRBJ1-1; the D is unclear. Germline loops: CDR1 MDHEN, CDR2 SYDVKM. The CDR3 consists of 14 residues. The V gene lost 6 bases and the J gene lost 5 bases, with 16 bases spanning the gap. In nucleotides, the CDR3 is TGTGCCAGCAGCGCTCGGGAGAAATTTACTGAAGCTTTCTTT. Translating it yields CASSAREKFTEAFF.

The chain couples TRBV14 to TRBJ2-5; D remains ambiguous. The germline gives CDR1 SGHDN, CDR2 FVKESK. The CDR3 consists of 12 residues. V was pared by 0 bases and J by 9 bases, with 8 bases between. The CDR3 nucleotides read TGTGCCAGCAGCCAAGAACGGGTTTCCCAGTACTTC. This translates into CASSQERVSQYF.

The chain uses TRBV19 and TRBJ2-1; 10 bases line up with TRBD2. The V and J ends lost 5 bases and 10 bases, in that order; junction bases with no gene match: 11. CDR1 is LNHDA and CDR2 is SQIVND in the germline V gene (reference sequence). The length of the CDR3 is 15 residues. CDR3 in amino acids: CASSLGAGGPQEQFF. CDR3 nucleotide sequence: TGTGCCAGTAGTCTAGGAGCGGGAGGGCCTCAAGAGCAGTTCTTC.

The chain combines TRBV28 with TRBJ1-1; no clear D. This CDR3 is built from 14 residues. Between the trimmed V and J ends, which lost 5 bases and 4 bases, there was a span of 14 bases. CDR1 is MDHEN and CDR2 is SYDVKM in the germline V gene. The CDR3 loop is CASSTRSRGTEAFF. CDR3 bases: TGTGCCAGCAGTACCAGGTCCCGGGGCACTGAAGCTTTCTTT. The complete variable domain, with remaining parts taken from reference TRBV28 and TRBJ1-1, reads DVKVTQSSRYLVKRTGEKVFLECVQDMDHENMFWYRQDPGLGLRLIYFSYDVKMKEKGDIPEGYSVSREKKERFSLILESASTNQTSMYLCASSTRSRGTEAFFGQGTRLTVV.

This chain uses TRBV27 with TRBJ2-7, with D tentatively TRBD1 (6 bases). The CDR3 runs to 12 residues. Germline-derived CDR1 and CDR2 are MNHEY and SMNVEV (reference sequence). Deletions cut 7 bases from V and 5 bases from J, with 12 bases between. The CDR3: CASKTGANEQYF. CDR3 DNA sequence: TGTGCCAGCAAGACAGGAGCCAACGAGCAGTACTTC.

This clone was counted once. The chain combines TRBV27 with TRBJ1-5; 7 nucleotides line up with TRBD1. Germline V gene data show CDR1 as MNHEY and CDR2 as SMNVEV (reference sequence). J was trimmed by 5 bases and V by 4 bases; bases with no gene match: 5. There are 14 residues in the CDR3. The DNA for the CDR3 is TGTGCCAGCAGTTGGAGACAGGGAGATCAGCCCCAGCATTTT. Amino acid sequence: CASSWRQGDQPQHF.

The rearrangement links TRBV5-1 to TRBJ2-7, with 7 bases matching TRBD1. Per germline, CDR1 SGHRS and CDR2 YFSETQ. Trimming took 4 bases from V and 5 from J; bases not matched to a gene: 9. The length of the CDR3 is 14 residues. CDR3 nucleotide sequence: TGCGCCAGCAGCCTAGACAGGGTTGTGGACGAGCAGTACTTC. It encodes CASSLDRVVDEQYF.

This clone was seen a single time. CDR3 DNA: TGTGCCAGCAGCTCGGGGTTCAGCTTCTCCTACAATGAGCAGTTCTTC. Its protein is CASSSGFSFSYNEQFF. The chain couples TRBV5-8 to TRBJ2-1, with D possibly matching TRBD2 (5 bases). The germline V gene encodes CDR1 SGHTS and CDR2 YDEGEE. CDR3 length equals 16 residues. The V end lost 3 bases, the J end lost 0 bases, and 13 bases lay between the germline ends. Supplemented by reference TRBV5-8 and TRBJ2-1, the full variable domain reads EAGVTQSPTHLIKTRGQQATLRCSPISGHTSVYWYQQALGLGLQFLLWYDEGEERNRGNFPPRFSGRQFPNYSSELNVNALELEDSALYLCASSSGFSFSYNEQFFGPGTRLTVL.

This CDR3 reads CATQGERVPHETQYF. In DNA form, the CDR3 reads TGTGCCACCCAGGGCGAGCGGGTACCCCACGAGACCCAGTACTTC. The V and J genes are TRBV5-4 and TRBJ2-5; TRBD2 is a possible D gene (6 bases). V was pared by 9 bases and J by 5 bases, with 23 bases between. Germline CDR1 is SGHNT and CDR2 is YYREEE (reference sequence). The CDR3 covers 15 residues.